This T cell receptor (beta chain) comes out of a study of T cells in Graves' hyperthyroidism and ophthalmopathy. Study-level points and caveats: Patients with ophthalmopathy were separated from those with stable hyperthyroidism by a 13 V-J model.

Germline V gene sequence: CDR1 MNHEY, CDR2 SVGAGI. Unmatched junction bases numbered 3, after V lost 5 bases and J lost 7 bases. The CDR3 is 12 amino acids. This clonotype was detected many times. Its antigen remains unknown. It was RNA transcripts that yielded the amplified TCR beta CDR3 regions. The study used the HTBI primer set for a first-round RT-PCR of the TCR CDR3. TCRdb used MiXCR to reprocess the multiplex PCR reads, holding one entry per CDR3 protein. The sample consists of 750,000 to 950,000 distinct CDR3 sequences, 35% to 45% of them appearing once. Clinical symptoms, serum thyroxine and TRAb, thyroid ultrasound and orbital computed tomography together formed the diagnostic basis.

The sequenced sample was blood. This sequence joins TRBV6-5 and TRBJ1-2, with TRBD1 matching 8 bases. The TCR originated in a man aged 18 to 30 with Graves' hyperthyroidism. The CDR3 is CASSQGAFGYTF. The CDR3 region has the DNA TGTGCCAGCAGTCAGGGGGCTTTTGGCTACACCTTC.